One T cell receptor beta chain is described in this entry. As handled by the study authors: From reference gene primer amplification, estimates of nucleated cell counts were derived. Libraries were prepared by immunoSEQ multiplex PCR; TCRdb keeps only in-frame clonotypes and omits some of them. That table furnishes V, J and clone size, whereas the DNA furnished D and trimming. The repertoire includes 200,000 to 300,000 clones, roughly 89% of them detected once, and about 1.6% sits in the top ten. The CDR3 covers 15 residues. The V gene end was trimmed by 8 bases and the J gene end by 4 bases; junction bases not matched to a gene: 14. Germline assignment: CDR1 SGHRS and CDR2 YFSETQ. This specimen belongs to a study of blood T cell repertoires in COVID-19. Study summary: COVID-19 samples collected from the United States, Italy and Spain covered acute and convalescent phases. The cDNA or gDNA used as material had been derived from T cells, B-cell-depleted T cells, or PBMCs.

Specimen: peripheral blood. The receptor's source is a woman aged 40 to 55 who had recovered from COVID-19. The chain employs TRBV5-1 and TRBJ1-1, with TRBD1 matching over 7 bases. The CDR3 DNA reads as TGCGCCAGTAGCACCGCAGGACAGGTGGGCACTGAAGCTTTCTTT. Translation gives CASSTAGQVGTEAFF. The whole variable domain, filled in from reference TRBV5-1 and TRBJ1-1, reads KAGVTQTPRYLIKTRGQQVTLSCSPISGHRSVSWYQQTPGQGLQFLFEYFSETQRNKGNFPGRFSGRQFSNSRSEMNVSTLELGDSALYLCASSTAGQVGTEAFFGQGTRLTVV.